This T cell receptor beta chain emerged from a study of graft-versus-host responses after intestinal transplantation. Overall study results and limits: Present in recipient marrow, GvH clones included some that appeared first in ileum or blood. The study associated peak circulating GvH clone levels with early post-transplant HvG declines. Graft-donor T cell macrochimerism in patients accompanied high graft-versus-host to host-versus-graft clonal ratios in allografts.

The ends were cut back, 3 bases at V and 6 bases at J, with 9 bases in the middle. Germline V CDR1 and CDR2: MGHRA, YSYEKL. CDR3 size: 13 residues. Using immunoSEQ multiplex PCR, the repertoire was profiled, and TCRdb retains in-frame clones only, with some absent. This sample yields approximately 89,000 clones, of which about 93% are seen a single time; around 1.2% belongs to the top ten. As for this clone: Its antigen is still unknown.

This clonotype was obtained from a human donor who was the organ donor for an intestinal transplant. The genes are TRBV4-1 and TRBJ2-1; D may be TRBD1 (6 bases). The starting material was unstimulated CD8+ T cells sorted from spleen or lymph node cells, obtained before transplant. CDR3 nucleotides: TGCGCCAGCAGCCAGACAGGAGTCAATGAGCAGTTCTTC. Amino acid sequence: CASSQTGVNEQFF.